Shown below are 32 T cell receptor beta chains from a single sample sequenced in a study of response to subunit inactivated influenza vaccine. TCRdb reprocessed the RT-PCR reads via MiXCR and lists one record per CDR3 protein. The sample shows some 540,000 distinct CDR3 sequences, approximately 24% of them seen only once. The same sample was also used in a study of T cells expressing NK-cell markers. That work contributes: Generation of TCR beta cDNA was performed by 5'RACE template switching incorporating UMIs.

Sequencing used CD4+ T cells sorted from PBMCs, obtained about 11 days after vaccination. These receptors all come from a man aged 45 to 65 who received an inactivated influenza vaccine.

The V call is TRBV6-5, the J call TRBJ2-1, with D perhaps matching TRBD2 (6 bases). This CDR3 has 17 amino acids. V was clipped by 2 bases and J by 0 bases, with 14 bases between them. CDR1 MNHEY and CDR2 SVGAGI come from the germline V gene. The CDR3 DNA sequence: TGTGCCAGCAGTTACGGAGGGGCGCGGGGCTCCTACAATGAGCAGTTCTTC. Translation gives CASSYGGARGSYNEQFF.

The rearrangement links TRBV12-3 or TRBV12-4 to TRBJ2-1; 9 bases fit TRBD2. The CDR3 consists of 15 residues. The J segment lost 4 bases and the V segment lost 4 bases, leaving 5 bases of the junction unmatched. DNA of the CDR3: TGTGCCAGCAGTTGGGGGGGACTAGCTTACAATGAGCAGTTCTTC. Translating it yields CASSWGGLAYNEQFF.

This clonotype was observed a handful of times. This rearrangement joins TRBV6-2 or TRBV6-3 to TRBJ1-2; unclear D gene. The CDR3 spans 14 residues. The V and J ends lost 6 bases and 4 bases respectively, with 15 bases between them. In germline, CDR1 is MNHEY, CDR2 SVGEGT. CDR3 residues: CASSDPLGSYGYTF. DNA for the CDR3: TGTGCCAGCAGCGACCCACTAGGGAGCTATGGCTACACCTTC.

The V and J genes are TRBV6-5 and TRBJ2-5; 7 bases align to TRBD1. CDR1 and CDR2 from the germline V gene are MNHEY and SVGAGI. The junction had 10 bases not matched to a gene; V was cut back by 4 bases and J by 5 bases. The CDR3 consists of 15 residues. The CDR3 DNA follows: TGTGCCAGCAGTTCACTTCGACAGGGACGGGAGACCCAGTACTTC. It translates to CASSSLRQGRETQYF.

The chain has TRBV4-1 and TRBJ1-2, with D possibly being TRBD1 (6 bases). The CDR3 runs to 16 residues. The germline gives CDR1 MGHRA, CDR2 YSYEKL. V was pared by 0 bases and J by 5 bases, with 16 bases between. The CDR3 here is CASSQDRGGEGYGYTF. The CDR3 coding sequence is TGCGCCAGCAGCCAAGATCGAGGGGGGGAAGGGTATGGCTACACCTTC.

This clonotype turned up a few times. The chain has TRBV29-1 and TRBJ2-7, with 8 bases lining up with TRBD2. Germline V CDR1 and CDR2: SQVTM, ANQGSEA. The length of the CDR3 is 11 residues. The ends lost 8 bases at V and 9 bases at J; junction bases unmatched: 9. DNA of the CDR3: TGCAGCACAGGATCGGGGGGGGTGCAGTACTTC. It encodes CSTGSGGVQYF.

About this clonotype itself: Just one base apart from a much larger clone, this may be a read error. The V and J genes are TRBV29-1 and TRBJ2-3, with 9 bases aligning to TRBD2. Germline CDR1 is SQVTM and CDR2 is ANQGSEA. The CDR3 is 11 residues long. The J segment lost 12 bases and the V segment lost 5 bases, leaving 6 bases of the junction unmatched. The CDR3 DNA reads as TGCAGCGTTCCTAGCGGGGCGAGACAGTATTTT. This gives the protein CSVPSGARQYF.

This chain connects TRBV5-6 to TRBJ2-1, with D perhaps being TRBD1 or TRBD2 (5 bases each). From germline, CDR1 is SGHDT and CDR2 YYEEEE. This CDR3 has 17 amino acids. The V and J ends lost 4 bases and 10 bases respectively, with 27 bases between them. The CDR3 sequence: CASSVMQGARVRMEQFF. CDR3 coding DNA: TGTGCCAGCAGCGTCATGCAGGGAGCCCGCGTGAGGATGGAGCAGTTCTTC. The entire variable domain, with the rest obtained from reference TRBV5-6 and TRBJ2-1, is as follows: DAGVTQSPTHLIKTRGQQVTLRCSPKSGHDTVSWYQQALGQGPQFIFQYYEEEERQRGNFPDRFSGHQFPNYSSELNVNALLLGDSALYLCASSVMQGARVRMEQFFGPGTRLTVL.

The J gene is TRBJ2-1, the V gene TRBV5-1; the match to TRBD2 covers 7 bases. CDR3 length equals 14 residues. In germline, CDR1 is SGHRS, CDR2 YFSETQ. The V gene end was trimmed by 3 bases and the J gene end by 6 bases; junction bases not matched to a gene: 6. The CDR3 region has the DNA TGCGCCAGCAGCTATGGTGGGAGGGGCAATGAGCAGTTCTTC. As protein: CASSYGGRGNEQFF.

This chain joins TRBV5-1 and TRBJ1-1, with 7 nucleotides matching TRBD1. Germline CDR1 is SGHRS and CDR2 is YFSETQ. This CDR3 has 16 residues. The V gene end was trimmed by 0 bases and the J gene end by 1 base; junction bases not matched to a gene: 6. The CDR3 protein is CASSLGAGTENTEAFF. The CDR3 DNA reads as TGCGCCAGCAGCTTGGGGGCCGGGACAGAGAACACTGAAGCTTTCTTT.

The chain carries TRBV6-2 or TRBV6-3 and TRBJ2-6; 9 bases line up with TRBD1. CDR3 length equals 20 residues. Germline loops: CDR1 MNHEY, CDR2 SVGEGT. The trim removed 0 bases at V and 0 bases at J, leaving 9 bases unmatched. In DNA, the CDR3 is TGTGCCAGCAGTTACTCGGGACAGGGAGCCTCCCTCTCTGGGGCCAACGTCCTGACTTTC. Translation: CASSYSGQGASLSGANVLTF.

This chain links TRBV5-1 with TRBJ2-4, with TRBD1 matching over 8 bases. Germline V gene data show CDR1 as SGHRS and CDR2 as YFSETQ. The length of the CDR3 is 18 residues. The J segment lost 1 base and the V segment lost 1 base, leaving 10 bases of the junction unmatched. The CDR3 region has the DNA TGCGCCAGCAGCTTGCGACCAGGGGGCGAGGGGGCCAAAAACATTCAGTACTTC. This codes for CASSLRPGGEGAKNIQYF.

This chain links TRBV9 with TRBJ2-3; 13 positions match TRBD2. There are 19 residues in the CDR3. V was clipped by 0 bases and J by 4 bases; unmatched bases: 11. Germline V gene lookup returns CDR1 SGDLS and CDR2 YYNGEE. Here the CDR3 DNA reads TGTGCCAGCAGCGTAGGGGGGACTAGCGGGATTAAGATGTCAGATACGCAGTATTTT. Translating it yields CASSVGGTSGIKMSDTQYF.

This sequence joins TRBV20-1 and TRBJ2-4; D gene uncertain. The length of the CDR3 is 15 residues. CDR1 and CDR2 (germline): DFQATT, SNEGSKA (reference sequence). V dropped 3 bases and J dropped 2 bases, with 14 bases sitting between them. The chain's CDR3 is CSASVGILTKNIQYF. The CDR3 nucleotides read TGCAGTGCTAGTGTTGGGATACTTACCAAAAACATTCAGTACTTC.

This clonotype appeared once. The CDR3 sequence: CSAPKGLASYNEQFF. The CDR3 coding sequence is TGCAGTGCTCCCAAGGGACTAGCTTCCTACAATGAGCAGTTCTTC. The chain couples TRBV20-1 to TRBJ2-1; 9 nucleotides align to TRBD2. The V and J ends lost 5 bases and 1 base, in that order; junction bases with no gene match: 6. This CDR3 has 15 residues. From germline, CDR1 is DFQATT and CDR2 SNEGSKA (reference sequence).

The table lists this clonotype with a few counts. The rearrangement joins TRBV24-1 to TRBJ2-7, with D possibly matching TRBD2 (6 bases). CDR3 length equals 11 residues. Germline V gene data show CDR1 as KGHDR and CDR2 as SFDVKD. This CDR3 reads CWRGRLYEQYF. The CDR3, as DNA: TGTTGGCGGGGCAGACTCTACGAGCAGTACTTC.

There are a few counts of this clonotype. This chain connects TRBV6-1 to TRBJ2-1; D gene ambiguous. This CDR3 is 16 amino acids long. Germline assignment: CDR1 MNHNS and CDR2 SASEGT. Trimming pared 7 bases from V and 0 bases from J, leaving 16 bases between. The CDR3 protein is CASTETGPRSYNEQFF. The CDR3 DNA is TGTGCCAGCACCGAGACGGGCCCGCGCTCCTACAATGAGCAGTTCTTC.

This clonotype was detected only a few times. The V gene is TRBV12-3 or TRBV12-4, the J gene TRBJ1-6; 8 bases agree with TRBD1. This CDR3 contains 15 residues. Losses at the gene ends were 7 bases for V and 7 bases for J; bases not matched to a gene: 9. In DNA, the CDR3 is TGTGCCAGCAATTTGGCCGGACAGGGAAATTCACCCCTCCACTTT. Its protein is CASNLAGQGNSPLHF.

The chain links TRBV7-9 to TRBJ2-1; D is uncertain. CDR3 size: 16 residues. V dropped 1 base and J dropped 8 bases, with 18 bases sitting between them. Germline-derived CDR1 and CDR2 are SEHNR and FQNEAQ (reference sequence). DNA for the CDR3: TGTGCCAGCAGCTTAGGGGTCCGTTGGGATGAGGATGAGCAGTTCTTC. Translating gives CASSLGVRWDEDEQFF.

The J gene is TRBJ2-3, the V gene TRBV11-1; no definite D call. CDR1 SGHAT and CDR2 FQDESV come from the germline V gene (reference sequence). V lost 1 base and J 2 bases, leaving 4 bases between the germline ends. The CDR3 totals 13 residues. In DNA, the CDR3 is TGTGCCAGCAGCTTAGACAACACAGATACGCAGTATTTT. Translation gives CASSLDNTDTQYF.

CDR3 sequence reads: CATSGTGQGGPYNEQFF. CDR3 coding DNA: TGTGCCACCAGTGGAACGGGACAGGGGGGTCCCTACAATGAGCAGTTCTTC. The chain recombines TRBV24-1 with TRBJ2-1; 11 bases map to TRBD1. Looked up from germline, CDR1 is KGHDR and CDR2 is SFDVKD. With V trimmed by 5 bases and J by 2 bases, 7 bases remained unmatched. The CDR3 has 17 residues.

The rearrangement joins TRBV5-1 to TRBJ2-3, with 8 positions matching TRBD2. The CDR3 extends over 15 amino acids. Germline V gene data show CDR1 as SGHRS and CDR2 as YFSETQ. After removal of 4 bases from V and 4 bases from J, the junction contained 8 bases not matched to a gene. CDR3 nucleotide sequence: TGCGCCAGCAGCCCGGGACTAGTTTTTGCAGATACGCAGTATTTT. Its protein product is CASSPGLVFADTQYF.

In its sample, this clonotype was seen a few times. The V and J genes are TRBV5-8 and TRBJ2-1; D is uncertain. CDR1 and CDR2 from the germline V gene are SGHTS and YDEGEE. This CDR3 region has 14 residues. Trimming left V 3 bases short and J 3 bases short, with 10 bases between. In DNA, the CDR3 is TGTGCCAGCAGCTCCTCCGGATACTACAATGAGCAGTTCTTC. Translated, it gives CASSSSGYYNEQFF.

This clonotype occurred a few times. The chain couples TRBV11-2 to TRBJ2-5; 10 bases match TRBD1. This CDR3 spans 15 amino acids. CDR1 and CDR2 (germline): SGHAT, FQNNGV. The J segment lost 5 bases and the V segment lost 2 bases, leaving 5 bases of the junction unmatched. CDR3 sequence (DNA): TGTGCCAGCAGCTTACCGGGACAGGGGAGTGAGACCCAGTACTTC. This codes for CASSLPGQGSETQYF.

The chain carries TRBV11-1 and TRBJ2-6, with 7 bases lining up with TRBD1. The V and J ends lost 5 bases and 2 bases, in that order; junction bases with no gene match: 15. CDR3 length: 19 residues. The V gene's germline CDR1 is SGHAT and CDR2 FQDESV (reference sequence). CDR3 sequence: CASSLGTVWGEPGANVLTF. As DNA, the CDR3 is TGTGCCAGCAGCCTTGGGACAGTCTGGGGAGAGCCTGGGGCCAACGTCCTGACTTTC.

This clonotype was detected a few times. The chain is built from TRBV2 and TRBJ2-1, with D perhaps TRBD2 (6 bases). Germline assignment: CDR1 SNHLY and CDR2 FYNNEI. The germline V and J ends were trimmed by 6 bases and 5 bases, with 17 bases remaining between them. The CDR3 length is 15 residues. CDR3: CASSAGGDRNNEQFF. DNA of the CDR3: TGTGCCAGCAGCGCCGGGGGTGACAGAAACAATGAGCAGTTCTTC.

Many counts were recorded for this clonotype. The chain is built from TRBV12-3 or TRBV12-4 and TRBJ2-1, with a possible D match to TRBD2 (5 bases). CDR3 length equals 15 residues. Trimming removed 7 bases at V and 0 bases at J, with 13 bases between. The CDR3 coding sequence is TGTGCCAGCAATCGGGAAGGGAGCTCCTACAATGAGCAGTTCTTC. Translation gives CASNREGSSYNEQFF.

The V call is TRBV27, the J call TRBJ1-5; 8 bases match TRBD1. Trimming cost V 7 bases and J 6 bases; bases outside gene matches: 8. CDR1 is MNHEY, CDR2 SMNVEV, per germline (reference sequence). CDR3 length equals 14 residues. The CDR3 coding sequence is TGTGCCAGCAAACAACAGGGGGTAGGTCAGCCCCAGCATTTT. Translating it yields CASKQQGVGQPQHF.

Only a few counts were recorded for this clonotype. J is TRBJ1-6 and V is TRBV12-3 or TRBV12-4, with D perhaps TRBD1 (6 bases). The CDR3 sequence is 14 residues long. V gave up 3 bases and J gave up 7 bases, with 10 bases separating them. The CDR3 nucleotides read TGTGCCAGCAGTTTCTCAGGGGCGAATTCACCCCTCCACTTT. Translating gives CASSFSGANSPLHF.

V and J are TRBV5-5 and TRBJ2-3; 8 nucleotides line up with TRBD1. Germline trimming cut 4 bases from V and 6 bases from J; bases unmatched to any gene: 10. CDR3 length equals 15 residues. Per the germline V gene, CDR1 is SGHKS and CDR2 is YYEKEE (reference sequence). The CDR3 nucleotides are TGTGCCAGCAGCATACTGGACAGGGCGGTGGATACGCAGTATTTT. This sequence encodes CASSILDRAVDTQYF.

In DNA form, the CDR3 reads TGTGCCAGCAGCTTAGCCTTTCAACCGAATGAGCAGTTCTTC. This encodes CASSLAFQPNEQFF. The gene calls are TRBV7-2 and TRBJ2-1; D unresolved. The CDR3 totals 14 residues. Germline CDR1 and CDR2: SGHTA and FQGNSA. V shed 0 bases and J shed 7 bases, with 10 bases lying between them. Full variable domain (missing parts from reference TRBV7-2 and TRBJ2-1): GAGVSQSPSNKVTEKGKDVELRCDPISGHTALYWYRQSLGQGLEFLIYFQGNSAPDKSGLPSDRFSAERTGGSVSTLTIQRTQQEDSAVYLCASSLAFQPNEQFFGPGTRLTVL.

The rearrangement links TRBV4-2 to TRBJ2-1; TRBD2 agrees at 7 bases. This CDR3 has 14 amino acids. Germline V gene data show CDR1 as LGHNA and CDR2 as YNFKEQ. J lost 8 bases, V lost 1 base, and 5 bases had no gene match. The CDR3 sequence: CASSQGTRRDEQFF. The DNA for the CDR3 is TGTGCCAGCAGCCAAGGGACTAGGAGGGATGAGCAGTTCTTC.